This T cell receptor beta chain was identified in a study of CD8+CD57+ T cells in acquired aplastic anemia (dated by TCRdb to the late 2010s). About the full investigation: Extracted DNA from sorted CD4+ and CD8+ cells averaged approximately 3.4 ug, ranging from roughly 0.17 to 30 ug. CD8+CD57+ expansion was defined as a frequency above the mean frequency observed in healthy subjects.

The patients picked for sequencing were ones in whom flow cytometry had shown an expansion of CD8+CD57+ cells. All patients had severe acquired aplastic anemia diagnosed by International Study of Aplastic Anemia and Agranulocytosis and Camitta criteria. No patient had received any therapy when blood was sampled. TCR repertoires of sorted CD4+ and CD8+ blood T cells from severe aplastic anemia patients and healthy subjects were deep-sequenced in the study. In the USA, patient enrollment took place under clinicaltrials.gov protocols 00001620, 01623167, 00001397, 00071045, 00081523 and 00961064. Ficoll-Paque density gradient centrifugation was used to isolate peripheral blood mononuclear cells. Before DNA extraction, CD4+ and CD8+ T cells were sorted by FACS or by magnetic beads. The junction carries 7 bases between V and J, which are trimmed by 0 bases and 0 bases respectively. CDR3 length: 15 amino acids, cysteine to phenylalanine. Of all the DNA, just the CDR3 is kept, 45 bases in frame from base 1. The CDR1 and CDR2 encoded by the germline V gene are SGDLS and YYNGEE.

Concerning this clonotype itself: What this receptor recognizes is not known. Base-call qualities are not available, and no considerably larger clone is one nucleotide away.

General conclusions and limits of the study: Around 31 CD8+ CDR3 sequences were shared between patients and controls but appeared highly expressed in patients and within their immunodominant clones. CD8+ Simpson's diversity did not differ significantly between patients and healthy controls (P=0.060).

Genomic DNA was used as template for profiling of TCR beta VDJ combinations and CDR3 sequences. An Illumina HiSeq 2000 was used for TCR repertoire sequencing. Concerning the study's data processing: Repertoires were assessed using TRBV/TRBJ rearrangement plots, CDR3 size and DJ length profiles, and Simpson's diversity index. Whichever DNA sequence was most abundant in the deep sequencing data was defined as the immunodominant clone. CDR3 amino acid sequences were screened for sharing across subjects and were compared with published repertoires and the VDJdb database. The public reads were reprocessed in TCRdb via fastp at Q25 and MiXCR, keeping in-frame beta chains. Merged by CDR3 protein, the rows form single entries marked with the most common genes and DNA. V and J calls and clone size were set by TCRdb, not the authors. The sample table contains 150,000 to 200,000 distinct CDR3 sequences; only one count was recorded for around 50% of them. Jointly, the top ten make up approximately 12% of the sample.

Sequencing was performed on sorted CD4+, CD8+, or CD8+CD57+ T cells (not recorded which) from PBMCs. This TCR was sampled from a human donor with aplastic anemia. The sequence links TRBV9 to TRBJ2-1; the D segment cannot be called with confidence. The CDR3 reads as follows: CASSVDGNSYNEQFF. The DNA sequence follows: TGTGCCAGCAGCGTAGACGGAAACTCCTACAATGAGCAGTTCTTC.